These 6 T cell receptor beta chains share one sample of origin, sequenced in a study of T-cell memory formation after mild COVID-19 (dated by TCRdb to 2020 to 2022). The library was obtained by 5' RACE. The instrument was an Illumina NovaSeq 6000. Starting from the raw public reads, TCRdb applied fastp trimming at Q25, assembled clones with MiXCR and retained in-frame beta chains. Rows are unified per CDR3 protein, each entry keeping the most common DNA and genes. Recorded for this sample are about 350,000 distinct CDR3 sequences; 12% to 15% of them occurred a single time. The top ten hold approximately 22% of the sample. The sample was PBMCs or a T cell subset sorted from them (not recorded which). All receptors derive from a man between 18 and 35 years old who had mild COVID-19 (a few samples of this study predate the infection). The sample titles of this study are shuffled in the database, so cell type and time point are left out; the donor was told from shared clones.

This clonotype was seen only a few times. CDR3 sequence reads: CSAGTSVPFETQYF. The DNA for the CDR3 is TGCAGTGCCGGGACTAGCGTCCCTTTCGAGACCCAGTACTTC. J is TRBJ2-5 and V is TRBV20-1; TRBD2 agrees at 10 bases. Germline V gene data show CDR1 as DFQATT and CDR2 as SNEGSKA (reference sequence). CDR3 length: 14 amino acids. J gave up 5 bases and V 6 bases, and 9 bases lay outside the gene matches.

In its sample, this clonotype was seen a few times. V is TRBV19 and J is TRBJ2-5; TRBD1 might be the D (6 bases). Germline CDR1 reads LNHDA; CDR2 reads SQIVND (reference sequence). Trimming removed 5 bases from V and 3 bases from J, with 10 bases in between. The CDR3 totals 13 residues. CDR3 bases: TGTGCCAGTAGTCTGTGGACAGAAGAGACCCAGTACTTC. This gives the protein CASSLWTEETQYF.

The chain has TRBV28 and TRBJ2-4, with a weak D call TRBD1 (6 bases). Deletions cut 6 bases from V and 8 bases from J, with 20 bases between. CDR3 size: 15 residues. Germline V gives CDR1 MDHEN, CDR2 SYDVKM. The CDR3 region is CASSLSVGQSHIQYF. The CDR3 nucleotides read TGTGCCAGCAGCCTCTCCGTTGGACAGTCCCACATTCAGTACTTC. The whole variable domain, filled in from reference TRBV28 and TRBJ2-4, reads DVKVTQSSRYLVKRTGEKVFLECVQDMDHENMFWYRQDPGLGLRLIYFSYDVKMKEKGDIPEGYSVSREKKERFSLILESASTNQTSMYLCASSLSVGQSHIQYFGAGTRLSVL.

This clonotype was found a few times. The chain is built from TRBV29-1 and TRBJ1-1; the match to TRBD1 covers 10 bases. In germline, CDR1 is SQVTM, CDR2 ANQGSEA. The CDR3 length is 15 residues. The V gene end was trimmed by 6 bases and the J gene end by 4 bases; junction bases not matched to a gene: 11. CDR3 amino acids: CSVRLTGGPGTEAFF. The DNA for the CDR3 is TGCAGCGTACGATTGACAGGGGGCCCGGGCACTGAAGCTTTCTTT.

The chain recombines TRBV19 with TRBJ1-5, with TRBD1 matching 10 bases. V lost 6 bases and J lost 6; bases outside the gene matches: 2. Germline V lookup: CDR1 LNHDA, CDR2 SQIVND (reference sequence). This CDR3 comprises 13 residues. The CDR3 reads CASRWDRGQPQHF. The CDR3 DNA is TGTGCCAGTAGGTGGGACAGGGGTCAGCCCCAGCATTTT.

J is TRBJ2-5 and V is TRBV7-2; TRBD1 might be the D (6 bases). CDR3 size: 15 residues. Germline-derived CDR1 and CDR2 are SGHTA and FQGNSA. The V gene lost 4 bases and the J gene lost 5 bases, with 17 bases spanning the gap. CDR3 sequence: CASSSSVGARETQYF. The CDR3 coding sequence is TGTGCCAGCAGCTCCTCGGTGGGGGCGAGGGAGACCCAGTACTTC.